The source of this TCR beta chain is a study of cytomegalovirus exposure and HLA in healthy donors. Whole-study findings and limits: The study found most TCR sequences rare, yet found some public TCRs in many donors. The study carried out a later analysis of TCR beta sequences. It associated 15,000 to 20,000 of them with specific HLA alleles at a false discovery rate of 0.05.

The CDR3 spans 18 residues. V was pared by 8 bases and J by 2 bases, with 16 bases of the junction left unmatched. CDR1 SGHNT and CDR2 YYREEE come from the germline V gene (reference sequence). Concerning this clone itself: What it binds is unknown.

The PCR employed 60 Vbeta primers together with 13 Jbeta primers. Sequencing was performed with immunoSEQ multiplex PCR; in TCRdb, only in-frame clones are kept and a portion is missing. The data contain around 120,000 clones, about four fifths of them singletons. V gene TRBV5-4 combines with J gene TRBJ2-1; 10 nucleotides agree with TRBD2. This TCR was recovered from a man between 25 and 39 years old in good health and CMV-seropositive. The sequencing sample was made of PBMCs. The CDR3 reads CASPSGGAPDMPYNEQFF. The CDR3 nucleotides read TGTGCCAGTCCGAGCGGGGGGGCCCCGGATATGCCCTACAATGAGCAGTTCTTC.